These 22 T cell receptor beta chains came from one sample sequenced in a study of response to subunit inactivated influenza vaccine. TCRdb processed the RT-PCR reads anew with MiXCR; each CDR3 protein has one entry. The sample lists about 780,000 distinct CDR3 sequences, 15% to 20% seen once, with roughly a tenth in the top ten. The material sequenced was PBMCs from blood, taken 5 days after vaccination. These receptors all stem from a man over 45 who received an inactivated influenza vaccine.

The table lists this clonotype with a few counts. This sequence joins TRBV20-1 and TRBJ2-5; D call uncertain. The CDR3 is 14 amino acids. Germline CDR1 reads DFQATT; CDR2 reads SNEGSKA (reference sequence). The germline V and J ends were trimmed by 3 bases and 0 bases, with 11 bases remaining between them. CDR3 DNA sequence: TGCAGTGCTAGCTTGTTCTTAAACCAAGAGACCCAGTACTTC. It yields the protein CSASLFLNQETQYF.

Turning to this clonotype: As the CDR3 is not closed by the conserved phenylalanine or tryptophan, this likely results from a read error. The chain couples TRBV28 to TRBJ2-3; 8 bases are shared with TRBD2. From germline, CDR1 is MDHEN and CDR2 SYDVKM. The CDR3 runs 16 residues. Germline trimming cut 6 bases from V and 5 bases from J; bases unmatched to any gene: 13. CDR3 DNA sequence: TGTGCCAGCAGGAGTAGGGGACGGGGGGGGTTAGATACGCAGTATGTT. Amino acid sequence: CASRSRGRGGLDTQYV.

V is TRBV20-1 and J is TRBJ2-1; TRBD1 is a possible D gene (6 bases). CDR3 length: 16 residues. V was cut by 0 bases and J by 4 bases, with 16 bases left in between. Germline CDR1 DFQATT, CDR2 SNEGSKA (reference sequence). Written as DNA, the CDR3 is TGCAGTGCTAGAGAACCGAACAGGGTCGTATACAATGAGCAGTTCTTC. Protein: CSAREPNRVVYNEQFF.

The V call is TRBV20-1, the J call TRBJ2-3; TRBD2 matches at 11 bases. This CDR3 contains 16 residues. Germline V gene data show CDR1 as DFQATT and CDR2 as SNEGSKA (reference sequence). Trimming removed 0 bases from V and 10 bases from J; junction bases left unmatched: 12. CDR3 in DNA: TGCAGTGCTAGAGACCCTCATAGCGGGGGGGCAGGCTCGCAGTATTTT. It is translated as CSARDPHSGGAGSQYF.

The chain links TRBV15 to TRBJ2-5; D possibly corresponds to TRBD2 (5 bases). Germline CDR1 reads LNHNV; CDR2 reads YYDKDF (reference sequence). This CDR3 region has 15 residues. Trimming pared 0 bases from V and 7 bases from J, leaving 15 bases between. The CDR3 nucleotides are TGTGCCACCAGCAGAGATCGGGGATCCTTTGGGACCCAGTACTTC. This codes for CATSRDRGSFGTQYF.

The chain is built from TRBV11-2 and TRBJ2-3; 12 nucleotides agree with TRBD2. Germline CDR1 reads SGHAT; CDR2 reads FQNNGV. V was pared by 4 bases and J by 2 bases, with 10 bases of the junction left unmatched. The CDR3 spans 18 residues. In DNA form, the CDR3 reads TGTGCCAGCAGCTCTCTAGCGGGGGGGCCTCTCTTCACAGATACGCAGTATTTT. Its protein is CASSSLAGGPLFTDTQYF.

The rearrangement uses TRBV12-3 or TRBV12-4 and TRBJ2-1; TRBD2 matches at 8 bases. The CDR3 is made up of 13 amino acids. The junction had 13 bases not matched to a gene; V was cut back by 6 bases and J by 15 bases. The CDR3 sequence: CASSLVPGLVAFF. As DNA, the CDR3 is TGTGCCAGCAGCCTAGTCCCGGGACTAGTAGCGTTCTTC.

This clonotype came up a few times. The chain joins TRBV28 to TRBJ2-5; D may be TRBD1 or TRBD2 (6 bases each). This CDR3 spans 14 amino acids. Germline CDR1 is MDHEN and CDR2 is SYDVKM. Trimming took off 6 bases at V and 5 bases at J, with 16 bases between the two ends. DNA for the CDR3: TGTGCCAGCAGGACTAGGGGGAGTCGGGAGACCCAGTACTTC. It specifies CASRTRGSRETQYF.

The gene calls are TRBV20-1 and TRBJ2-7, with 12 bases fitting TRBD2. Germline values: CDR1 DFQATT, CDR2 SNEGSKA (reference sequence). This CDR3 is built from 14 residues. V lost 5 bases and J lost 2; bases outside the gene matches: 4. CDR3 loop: CSAPTSGRTYEQYF. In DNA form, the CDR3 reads TGCAGTGCTCCGACTAGCGGGAGAACCTACGAGCAGTACTTC.

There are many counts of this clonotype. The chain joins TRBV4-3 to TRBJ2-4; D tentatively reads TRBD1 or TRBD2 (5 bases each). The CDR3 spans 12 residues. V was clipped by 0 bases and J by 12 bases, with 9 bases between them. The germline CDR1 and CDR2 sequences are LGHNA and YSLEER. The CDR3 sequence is CASSQDPGTQYF. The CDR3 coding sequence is TGCGCCAGCAGCCAAGACCCAGGGACTCAGTACTTC.

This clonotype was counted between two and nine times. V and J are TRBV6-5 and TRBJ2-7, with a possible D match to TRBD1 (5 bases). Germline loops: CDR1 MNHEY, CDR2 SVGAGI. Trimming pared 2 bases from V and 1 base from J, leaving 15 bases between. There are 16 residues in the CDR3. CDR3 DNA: TGTGCCAGCAGTTACCCGGCGGCAGGGAAGTCCTACGAGCAGTACTTC. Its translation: CASSYPAAGKSYEQYF.

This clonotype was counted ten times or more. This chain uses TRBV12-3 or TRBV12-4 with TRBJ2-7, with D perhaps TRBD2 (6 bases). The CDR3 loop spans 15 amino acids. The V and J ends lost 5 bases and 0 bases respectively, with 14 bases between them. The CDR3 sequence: CASSLPSVSSYEQYF. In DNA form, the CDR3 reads TGTGCCAGCAGTCTCCCTAGCGTCAGCTCCTACGAGCAGTACTTC.

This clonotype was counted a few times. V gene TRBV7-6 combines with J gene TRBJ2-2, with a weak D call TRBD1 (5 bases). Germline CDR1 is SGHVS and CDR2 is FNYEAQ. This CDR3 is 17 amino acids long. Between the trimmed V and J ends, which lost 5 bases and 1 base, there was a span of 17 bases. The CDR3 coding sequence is TGTGCCAGCAGCCTACCGAAAACAGGAAGGAACACCGGGGAGCTGTTTTTT. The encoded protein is CASSLPKTGRNTGELFF.

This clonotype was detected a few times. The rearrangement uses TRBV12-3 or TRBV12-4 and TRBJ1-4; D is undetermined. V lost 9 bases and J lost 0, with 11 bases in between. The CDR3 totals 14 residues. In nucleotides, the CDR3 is TGTGCCAGTTGTGAACAAGCAACTAATGAAAAACTGTTTTTT. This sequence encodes CASCEQATNEKLFF.

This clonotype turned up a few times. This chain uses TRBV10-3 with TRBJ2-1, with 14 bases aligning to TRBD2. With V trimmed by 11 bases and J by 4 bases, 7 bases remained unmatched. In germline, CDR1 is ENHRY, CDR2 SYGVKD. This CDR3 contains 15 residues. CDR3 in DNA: TGTGCCGCCGGGACTAGCGGGGGCATTTACAATGAGCAGTTCTTC. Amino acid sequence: CAAGTSGGIYNEQFF.

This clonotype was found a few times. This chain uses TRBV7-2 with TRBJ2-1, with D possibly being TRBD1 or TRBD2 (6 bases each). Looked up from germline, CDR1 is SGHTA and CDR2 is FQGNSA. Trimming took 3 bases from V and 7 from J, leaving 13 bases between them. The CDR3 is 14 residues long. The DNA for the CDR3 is TGTGCCAGCAGCTTTGGAGGGGGGTGGAATGAGCAGTTCTTC. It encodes CASSFGGGWNEQFF. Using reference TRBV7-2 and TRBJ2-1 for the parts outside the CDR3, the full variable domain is GAGVSQSPSNKVTEKGKDVELRCDPISGHTALYWYRQSLGQGLEFLIYFQGNSAPDKSGLPSDRFSAERTGGSVSTLTIQRTQQEDSAVYLCASSFGGGWNEQFFGPGTRLTVL.

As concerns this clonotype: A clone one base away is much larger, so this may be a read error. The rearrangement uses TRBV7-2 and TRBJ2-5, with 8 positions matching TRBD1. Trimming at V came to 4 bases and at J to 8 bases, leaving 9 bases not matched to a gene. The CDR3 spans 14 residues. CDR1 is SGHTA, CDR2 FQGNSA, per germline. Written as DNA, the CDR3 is TGTGCCAGCAGCTCCCCACACAGGGGGGATACCCAGTACTTC. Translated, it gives CASSSPHRGDTQYF. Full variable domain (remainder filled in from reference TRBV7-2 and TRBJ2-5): GAGVSQSPSNKVTEKGKDVELRCDPISGHTALYWYRQSLGQGLEFLIYFQGNSAPDKSGLPSDRFSAERTGGSVSTLTIQRTQQEDSAVYLCASSSPHRGDTQYFGPGTRLLVL.

The CDR3 DNA reads TGTGCCAGCAGTAAGGGACAGAATTACTACGAGCAGTACTTC. It codes for CASSKGQNYYEQYF. This chain links TRBV2 with TRBJ2-7; 7 bases are a match to TRBD1. V was clipped by 5 bases and J by 3 bases; unmatched bases: 7. Germline V CDR1 and CDR2: SNHLY, FYNNEI. The CDR3 is made up of 14 amino acids.

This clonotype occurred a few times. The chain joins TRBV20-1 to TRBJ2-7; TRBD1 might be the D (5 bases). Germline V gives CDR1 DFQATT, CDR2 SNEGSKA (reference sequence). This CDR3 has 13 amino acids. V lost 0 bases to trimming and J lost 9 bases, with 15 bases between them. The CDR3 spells CSARDGAIVGQYF. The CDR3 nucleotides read TGCAGTGCTAGAGATGGGGCAATCGTCGGGCAGTACTTC.

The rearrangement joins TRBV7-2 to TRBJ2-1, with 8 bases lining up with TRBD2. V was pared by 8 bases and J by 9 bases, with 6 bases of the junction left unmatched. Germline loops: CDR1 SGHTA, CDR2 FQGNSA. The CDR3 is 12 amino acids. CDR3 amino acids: CASAPGGVEQFF. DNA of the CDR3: TGTGCCAGCGCCCCGGGGGGGGTTGAGCAGTTCTTC.

CDR3 in amino acids: CASRQDNLNTEAFF. CDR3 DNA sequence: TGTGCCAGCCGGCAGGACAACCTGAACACTGAAGCTTTCTTT. V usage is TRBV19 and J usage is TRBJ1-1, with D possibly being TRBD1 (5 bases). This CDR3 comprises 14 residues. Germline assignment: CDR1 LNHDA and CDR2 SQIVND (reference sequence). With 9 bases removed from V and 0 bases from J, the gap between germline ends came to 14 bases. The full variable domain, rest sourced from reference TRBV19 and TRBJ1-1, is DGGITQSPKYLFRKEGQNVTLSCEQNLNHDAMYWYRQDPGQGLRLIYYSQIVNDFQKGDIAEGYSVSREKKESFPLTVTSAQKNPTAFYLCASRQDNLNTEAFFGQGTRLTVV.

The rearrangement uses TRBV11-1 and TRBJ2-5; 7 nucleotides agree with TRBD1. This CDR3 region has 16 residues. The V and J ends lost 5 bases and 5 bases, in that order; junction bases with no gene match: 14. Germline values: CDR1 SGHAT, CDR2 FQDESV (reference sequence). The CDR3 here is CASSPHRGTELETQYF. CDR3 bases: TGTGCCAGCAGCCCGCATCGAGGGACAGAGTTGGAGACCCAGTACTTC.